The 20 T cell receptor beta chains in this list originate from one sample, sequenced in a study of T cells expressing NK-cell markers. TCRdb reanalyzed the 5' RACE reads and collapses them to one entry per CDR3 protein, without DNA. In all, the sample yields approximately 150,000 distinct CDR3 sequences. Sequences were obtained from blood T cells: a sorted CD56 or NKG2C T cell subset, CD4+ or CD8+ T cells, or bulk PBMC T cells (not recorded which). These receptors were collected from a man between 18 and 35 years old in good health.

CDR3 sequence: CASSKNCQRQTYEQYF. The chain employs TRBV21-1 and TRBJ2-7; with no DNA, the TCRdb D assignment of TRBD1 cannot be verified. TRBV21-1 is a pseudogene. The CDR3 totals 16 residues.

The chain recombines TRBV12-3 or TRBV12-4 with TRBJ1-4. CDR3 length equals 13 residues. The CDR3 protein is CASSPAGGEKLFF.

The CDR3: CASSIRTFNEQFF. J is TRBJ2-1 and V is TRBV19; TCRdb selects TRBD2, and the lack of DNA leaves this call unchecked. The CDR3 covers 13 residues. Germline values: CDR1 LNHDA, CDR2 SQIVND (reference sequence).

J is TRBJ1-2 and V is TRBV6-1; checking the TCRdb D call of TRBD1 is not possible without DNA. The CDR3 spans 13 residues. Germline loops: CDR1 MNHNS, CDR2 SASEGT. Here the CDR3 reads CASSEVGGNGYTF.

This chain's CDR3 is CASSSPGTVYPGELFF. The V call is TRBV27, the J call TRBJ2-2; TCRdb outputs TRBD1, but without DNA this stays unchecked. The CDR3 runs 16 residues. The V gene's germline CDR1 is MNHEY and CDR2 SMNVEV (reference sequence).

The chain couples TRBV11-3 to TRBJ2-5; TCRdb's D call of TRBD2 is untestable without DNA. The CDR3 has 13 residues. The V gene's germline CDR1 is SGHNT and CDR2 YENEEA. The chain's CDR3 is CASSTGAQETQYF.

This chain links TRBV9 with TRBJ2-3; TCRdb gives TRBD1 as the D gene, but with no DNA this cannot be confirmed. The CDR3 totals 17 residues. The germline gives CDR1 SGDLS, CDR2 YYNGEE. This chain's CDR3 is CASSPPGTGGSADTQYF. The entire variable domain, with the rest obtained from reference TRBV9 and TRBJ2-3, is as follows: DSGVTQTPKHLITATGQRVTLRCSPRSGDLSVYWYQQSLDQGLQFLIQYYNGEERAKGNILERFSAQQFPDLHSELNLSSLELGDSALYFCASSPPGTGGSADTQYFGPGTRLTVL.

This chain joins TRBV10-3 and TRBJ2-3; TCRdb's assignment of TRBD2 cannot be checked, as there is no DNA. Germline CDR1 is ENHRY and CDR2 is SYGVKD. This CDR3 spans 17 amino acids. CDR3 region: CAISESWTSGLRDTQYF.

The CDR3 spells CASSIRTSGFTDTQYF. The chain combines TRBV19 with TRBJ2-3; TCRdb selects TRBD2, and the lack of DNA leaves this call unchecked. This CDR3 spans 16 amino acids. The germline V gene has CDR1 LNHDA and CDR2 SQIVND (reference sequence).

The chain carries TRBV7-8 and TRBJ2-1. The CDR3 has 14 residues. CDR1 and CDR2 from the germline V gene are SGHVS and FQNEAQ. The CDR3 is CASSFHGEINEQFF.

The CDR3 region is CASSLAVAGGDVDTQYF. The V gene is TRBV12-3 or TRBV12-4, the J gene TRBJ2-3; TCRdb selects TRBD2, and the lack of DNA leaves this call unchecked. CDR3 size: 17 residues.

The rearrangement links TRBV29-1 to TRBJ2-1; as DNA is missing, the TRBD2 call by TCRdb cannot be tested. This CDR3 is 21 amino acids long. The germline gives CDR1 SQVTM, CDR2 ANQGSEA. The CDR3 is CSVKGLAGGPITTSKYNEQFF.

This chain connects TRBV7-6 to TRBJ2-1; TCRdb returns TRBD2, unconfirmable since there is no DNA. From germline, CDR1 is SGHVS and CDR2 FNYEAQ. The CDR3 contains 16 residues. Here the CDR3 reads CASSLGYGGVNNEQFF.

The J gene is TRBJ2-7, the V gene TRBV7-9; TCRdb proposes TRBD1, but this gene call is untestable without DNA. Looked up from germline, CDR1 is SEHNR and CDR2 is FQNEAQ (reference sequence). The CDR3 is 14 amino acids. CDR3 region: CASSPRDGPYEQYF.

The gene calls are TRBV7-9 and TRBJ2-1. This CDR3 spans 14 amino acids. The germline CDR1 and CDR2 sequences are SEHNR and FQNEAQ (reference sequence). The CDR3 sequence: CASSLVGIDNEQFF. The full variable domain, with the rest looked up from reference TRBV7-9 and TRBJ2-1, is DTGVSQNPRHKITKRGQNVTFRCDPISEHNRLYWYRQTLGQGPEFLTYFQNEAQLEKSRLLSDRFSAERPKGSFSTLEIQRTEQGDSAMYLCASSLVGIDNEQFFGPGTRLTVL.

V gene TRBV12-3 or TRBV12-4 combines with J gene TRBJ2-4; TCRdb calls TRBD1, which cannot be checked without DNA. This CDR3 is 14 amino acids long. The CDR3 loop is CASSSLGGVDIQYF.

V usage is TRBV7-8 and J usage is TRBJ2-1; as DNA is missing, the TRBD2 call by TCRdb cannot be tested. Per the germline V gene, CDR1 is SGHVS and CDR2 is FQNEAQ. The CDR3 spans 14 residues. The CDR3 is CASSAPTSDNEQFF.

V and J are TRBV7-2 and TRBJ2-7; TCRdb returns TRBD2, unconfirmable since there is no DNA. Per the germline V gene, CDR1 is SGHTA and CDR2 is FQGNSA. The CDR3 covers 13 residues. CDR3 region: CASSWDSHYEQYF. Drawing the rest from reference TRBV7-2 and TRBJ2-7, the complete variable domain is GAGVSQSPSNKVTEKGKDVELRCDPISGHTALYWYRQSLGQGLEFLIYFQGNSAPDKSGLPSDRFSAERTGGSVSTLTIQRTQQEDSAVYLCASSWDSHYEQYFGPGTRLTVT.

The chain carries TRBV6-1 and TRBJ2-5; TCRdb names TRBD1, which stays unverified in the absence of DNA. The V gene's germline CDR1 is MNHNS and CDR2 SASEGT. CDR3 length equals 17 residues. CDR3 amino acids: CASSVYRVASAGETQYF.

The chain combines TRBV11-2 with TRBJ2-6. The CDR3 sequence is 11 residues long. Germline loops: CDR1 SGHAT, CDR2 FQNNGV. The CDR3: CASKDTGVLTF.